These 5 T cell receptor beta chains came from one sample sequenced in a study of blood T cell repertoires in COVID-19 (dated by TCRdb to 2018 to 2020). Library construction relied on the immunoSEQ multiplex PCR assay. TCRdb retrieved this table from immuneACCESS and kept in-frame rearrangements only. Not all clones are present; in checked studies, unresolved V genes account for under half, and no reason is known for the remainder. The sample yields approximately 260,000 clones; around 90% were counted once. Of the sample, 9.5% to 13% falls within the top ten clones. The sample consisted of peripheral blood. The receptors come from a woman in her seventies with COVID-19, enrolled during active disease.

V gene TRBV19 combines with J gene TRBJ1-1, with D perhaps matching TRBD1 (5 bases). The CDR3 runs 13 residues. The germline V gene has CDR1 LNHDA and CDR2 SQIVND (reference sequence). The ends were cut back, 8 bases at V and 2 bases at J, with 12 bases in the middle. CDR3 sequence: CASADGGNTEAFF. The CDR3 DNA sequence: TGTGCCAGTGCCGACGGGGGAAACACTGAAGCTTTCTTT.

The chain links TRBV24-1 to TRBJ2-5; TRBD1 agrees at 9 bases. Trimming cost V 1 base and J 3 bases; bases outside gene matches: 2. Germline lookup yields CDR1 KGHDR and CDR2 SFDVKD. The length of the CDR3 is 15 residues. CDR3 DNA sequence: TGTGCCACCAGTGATTTCACAGGGGGCGAAGAGACCCAGTACTTC. Encoded protein: CATSDFTGGEETQYF.

This clone appeared a single time. The chain's CDR3 is CASSLRGTVNEKLFF. The CDR3 DNA reads as TGTGCCAGCAGCTTAAGGGGGACAGTTAATGAAAAACTGTTTTTT. The chain uses TRBV11-2 and TRBJ1-4; TRBD1 matches at 7 bases. CDR1 is SGHAT, CDR2 FQNNGV, per germline. V was clipped by 2 bases and J by 4 bases; unmatched bases: 4. CDR3 length: 15 residues. Based on the CDR3 plus reference TRBV11-2 and TRBJ1-4, the full variable domain is EAGVAQSPRYKIIEKRQSVAFWCNPISGHATLYWYQQILGQGPKLLIQFQNNGVVDDSQLPKDRFSAERLKGVDSTLKIQPAKLEDSAVYLCASSLRGTVNEKLFFGSGTQLSVL.

V gene TRBV19 combines with J gene TRBJ1-1, with 7 nucleotides matching TRBD1. Germline CDR1 and CDR2: LNHDA and SQIVND (reference sequence). The V gene end was trimmed by 3 bases and the J gene end by 3 bases; junction bases not matched to a gene: 7. The CDR3 covers 15 residues. CDR3 nucleotide sequence: TGTGCCAGTAGTATTACAGGGGTGAGGGACACTGAAGCTTTCTTT. Its translation: CASSITGVRDTEAFF.

This chain uses TRBV4-2 with TRBJ2-2; possible D gene TRBD1, 6 bases. From germline, CDR1 is LGHNA and CDR2 YNFKEQ. This CDR3 is built from 16 residues. V lost 0 bases, J lost 5 bases, and 13 bases lay in between. CDR3 amino acids: CASSQDLRQDTGELFF. In DNA, the CDR3 is TGTGCCAGCAGCCAAGATTTGAGACAGGATACCGGGGAGCTGTTTTTT.